This is a list of T cell receptor beta chains from one sample in a study of T cell repertoires in cytomegalovirus infection. TCRdb re-analysed the reads in MiXCR, keeping a single row per CDR3 protein. The table has approximately 500,000 distinct CDR3 sequences, 11% seen once; the top ten hold around 9.6%. Sequenced sample: PBMCs. The receptors were sampled from a human donor in good health (CMV status not recorded). Some clones in this sample may be carry-over from other donors' samples. CDR3s leave out the opening cysteine and the closing phenylalanine or tryptophan. Each record gives: V gene, J gene, clone size, CDR3 protein. The size entry is marked missing in some rows and otherwise reads once, few, many or a size class.

>TRBV10-3|TRBJ2-1|many
AISELASSLNEQF
>TRBV7-8|TRBJ2-7|many
ASSSDSSYEQY
>TRBV28|TRBJ2-7|many
ASSLISPAYEQY
>TRBV19|TRBJ1-5|.
ASTDGHVSNQPQH
>TRBV12-3/TRBV12-4|TRBJ2-7|.
ASSSRTGDSTGLYEQY
>TRBV7-3|TRBJ1-1|many
ASSLKAAGATEAF
>TRBV27|TRBJ2-1|many
ASSSRPGTSGRRDEQF
>TRBV7-9|TRBJ1-1|many
ATQGGTGNTEAF
>TRBV10-3|TRBJ2-5|many
AITRGGGETQY
>TRBV6-5|TRBJ2-1|many
ASSYRDRGLVTTYNEQF
>TRBV19|TRBJ2-3|many
ASSMSQGSSTDTQY
>TRBV7-9|TRBJ1-2|many
ASRTSGTGANYGYT
>TRBV7-9|TRBJ2-5|many
ASSRRGLQETQY
>TRBV12-3/TRBV12-4|TRBJ1-2|many
ASSIDRIGYT
>TRBV19|TRBJ2-2|few
ASSINRANTGELF
>TRBV2|TRBJ1-5|.
ASTQDRVDQPQH
>TRBV11-1|TRBJ1-1|many
ASSPKGGGYSTEAF
>TRBV19|TRBJ2-3|many
ASSTQGADTQY
>TRBV4-2|TRBJ1-4|many
ASSRDKNEKLF
>TRBV6-1|TRBJ2-2|many
ASRDRGSTGELF
>TRBV12-3/TRBV12-4|TRBJ2-2|few
ASRRGHTGELF
>TRBV7-3|TRBJ2-5|many
ASSLTGGVEETQY
>TRBV7-2|TRBJ1-1|many
ASSLLLQGGTEAF
>TRBV18|TRBJ2-2|.
ASSPFSTGNTGELF
>TRBV7-4|TRBJ1-2|many
ASSLSFAACVVGYT
>TRBV30|TRBJ1-5|many
AWSVLDSNQPQH
>TRBV10-3|TRBJ1-5|.
AIREGQPNQPQH
>TRBV7-2|TRBJ2-2|many
ASSLKGITGELF
>TRBV7-4|TRBJ1-1|.
ASSPWPTEAF
>TRBV20-1|TRBJ1-3|.
SASPGNTIY
>TRBV28|TRBJ2-5|many
ASSPLAGAETQY
>TRBV28|TRBJ1-2|many
ASSETGRRGYT
>TRBV29-1|TRBJ2-1|few
SVYSGRGRYNEQF
>TRBV20-1|TRBJ2-5|many
SASGTSGEQETQY
>TRBV7-2|TRBJ1-4|many
ASSLMGEGANEKLF